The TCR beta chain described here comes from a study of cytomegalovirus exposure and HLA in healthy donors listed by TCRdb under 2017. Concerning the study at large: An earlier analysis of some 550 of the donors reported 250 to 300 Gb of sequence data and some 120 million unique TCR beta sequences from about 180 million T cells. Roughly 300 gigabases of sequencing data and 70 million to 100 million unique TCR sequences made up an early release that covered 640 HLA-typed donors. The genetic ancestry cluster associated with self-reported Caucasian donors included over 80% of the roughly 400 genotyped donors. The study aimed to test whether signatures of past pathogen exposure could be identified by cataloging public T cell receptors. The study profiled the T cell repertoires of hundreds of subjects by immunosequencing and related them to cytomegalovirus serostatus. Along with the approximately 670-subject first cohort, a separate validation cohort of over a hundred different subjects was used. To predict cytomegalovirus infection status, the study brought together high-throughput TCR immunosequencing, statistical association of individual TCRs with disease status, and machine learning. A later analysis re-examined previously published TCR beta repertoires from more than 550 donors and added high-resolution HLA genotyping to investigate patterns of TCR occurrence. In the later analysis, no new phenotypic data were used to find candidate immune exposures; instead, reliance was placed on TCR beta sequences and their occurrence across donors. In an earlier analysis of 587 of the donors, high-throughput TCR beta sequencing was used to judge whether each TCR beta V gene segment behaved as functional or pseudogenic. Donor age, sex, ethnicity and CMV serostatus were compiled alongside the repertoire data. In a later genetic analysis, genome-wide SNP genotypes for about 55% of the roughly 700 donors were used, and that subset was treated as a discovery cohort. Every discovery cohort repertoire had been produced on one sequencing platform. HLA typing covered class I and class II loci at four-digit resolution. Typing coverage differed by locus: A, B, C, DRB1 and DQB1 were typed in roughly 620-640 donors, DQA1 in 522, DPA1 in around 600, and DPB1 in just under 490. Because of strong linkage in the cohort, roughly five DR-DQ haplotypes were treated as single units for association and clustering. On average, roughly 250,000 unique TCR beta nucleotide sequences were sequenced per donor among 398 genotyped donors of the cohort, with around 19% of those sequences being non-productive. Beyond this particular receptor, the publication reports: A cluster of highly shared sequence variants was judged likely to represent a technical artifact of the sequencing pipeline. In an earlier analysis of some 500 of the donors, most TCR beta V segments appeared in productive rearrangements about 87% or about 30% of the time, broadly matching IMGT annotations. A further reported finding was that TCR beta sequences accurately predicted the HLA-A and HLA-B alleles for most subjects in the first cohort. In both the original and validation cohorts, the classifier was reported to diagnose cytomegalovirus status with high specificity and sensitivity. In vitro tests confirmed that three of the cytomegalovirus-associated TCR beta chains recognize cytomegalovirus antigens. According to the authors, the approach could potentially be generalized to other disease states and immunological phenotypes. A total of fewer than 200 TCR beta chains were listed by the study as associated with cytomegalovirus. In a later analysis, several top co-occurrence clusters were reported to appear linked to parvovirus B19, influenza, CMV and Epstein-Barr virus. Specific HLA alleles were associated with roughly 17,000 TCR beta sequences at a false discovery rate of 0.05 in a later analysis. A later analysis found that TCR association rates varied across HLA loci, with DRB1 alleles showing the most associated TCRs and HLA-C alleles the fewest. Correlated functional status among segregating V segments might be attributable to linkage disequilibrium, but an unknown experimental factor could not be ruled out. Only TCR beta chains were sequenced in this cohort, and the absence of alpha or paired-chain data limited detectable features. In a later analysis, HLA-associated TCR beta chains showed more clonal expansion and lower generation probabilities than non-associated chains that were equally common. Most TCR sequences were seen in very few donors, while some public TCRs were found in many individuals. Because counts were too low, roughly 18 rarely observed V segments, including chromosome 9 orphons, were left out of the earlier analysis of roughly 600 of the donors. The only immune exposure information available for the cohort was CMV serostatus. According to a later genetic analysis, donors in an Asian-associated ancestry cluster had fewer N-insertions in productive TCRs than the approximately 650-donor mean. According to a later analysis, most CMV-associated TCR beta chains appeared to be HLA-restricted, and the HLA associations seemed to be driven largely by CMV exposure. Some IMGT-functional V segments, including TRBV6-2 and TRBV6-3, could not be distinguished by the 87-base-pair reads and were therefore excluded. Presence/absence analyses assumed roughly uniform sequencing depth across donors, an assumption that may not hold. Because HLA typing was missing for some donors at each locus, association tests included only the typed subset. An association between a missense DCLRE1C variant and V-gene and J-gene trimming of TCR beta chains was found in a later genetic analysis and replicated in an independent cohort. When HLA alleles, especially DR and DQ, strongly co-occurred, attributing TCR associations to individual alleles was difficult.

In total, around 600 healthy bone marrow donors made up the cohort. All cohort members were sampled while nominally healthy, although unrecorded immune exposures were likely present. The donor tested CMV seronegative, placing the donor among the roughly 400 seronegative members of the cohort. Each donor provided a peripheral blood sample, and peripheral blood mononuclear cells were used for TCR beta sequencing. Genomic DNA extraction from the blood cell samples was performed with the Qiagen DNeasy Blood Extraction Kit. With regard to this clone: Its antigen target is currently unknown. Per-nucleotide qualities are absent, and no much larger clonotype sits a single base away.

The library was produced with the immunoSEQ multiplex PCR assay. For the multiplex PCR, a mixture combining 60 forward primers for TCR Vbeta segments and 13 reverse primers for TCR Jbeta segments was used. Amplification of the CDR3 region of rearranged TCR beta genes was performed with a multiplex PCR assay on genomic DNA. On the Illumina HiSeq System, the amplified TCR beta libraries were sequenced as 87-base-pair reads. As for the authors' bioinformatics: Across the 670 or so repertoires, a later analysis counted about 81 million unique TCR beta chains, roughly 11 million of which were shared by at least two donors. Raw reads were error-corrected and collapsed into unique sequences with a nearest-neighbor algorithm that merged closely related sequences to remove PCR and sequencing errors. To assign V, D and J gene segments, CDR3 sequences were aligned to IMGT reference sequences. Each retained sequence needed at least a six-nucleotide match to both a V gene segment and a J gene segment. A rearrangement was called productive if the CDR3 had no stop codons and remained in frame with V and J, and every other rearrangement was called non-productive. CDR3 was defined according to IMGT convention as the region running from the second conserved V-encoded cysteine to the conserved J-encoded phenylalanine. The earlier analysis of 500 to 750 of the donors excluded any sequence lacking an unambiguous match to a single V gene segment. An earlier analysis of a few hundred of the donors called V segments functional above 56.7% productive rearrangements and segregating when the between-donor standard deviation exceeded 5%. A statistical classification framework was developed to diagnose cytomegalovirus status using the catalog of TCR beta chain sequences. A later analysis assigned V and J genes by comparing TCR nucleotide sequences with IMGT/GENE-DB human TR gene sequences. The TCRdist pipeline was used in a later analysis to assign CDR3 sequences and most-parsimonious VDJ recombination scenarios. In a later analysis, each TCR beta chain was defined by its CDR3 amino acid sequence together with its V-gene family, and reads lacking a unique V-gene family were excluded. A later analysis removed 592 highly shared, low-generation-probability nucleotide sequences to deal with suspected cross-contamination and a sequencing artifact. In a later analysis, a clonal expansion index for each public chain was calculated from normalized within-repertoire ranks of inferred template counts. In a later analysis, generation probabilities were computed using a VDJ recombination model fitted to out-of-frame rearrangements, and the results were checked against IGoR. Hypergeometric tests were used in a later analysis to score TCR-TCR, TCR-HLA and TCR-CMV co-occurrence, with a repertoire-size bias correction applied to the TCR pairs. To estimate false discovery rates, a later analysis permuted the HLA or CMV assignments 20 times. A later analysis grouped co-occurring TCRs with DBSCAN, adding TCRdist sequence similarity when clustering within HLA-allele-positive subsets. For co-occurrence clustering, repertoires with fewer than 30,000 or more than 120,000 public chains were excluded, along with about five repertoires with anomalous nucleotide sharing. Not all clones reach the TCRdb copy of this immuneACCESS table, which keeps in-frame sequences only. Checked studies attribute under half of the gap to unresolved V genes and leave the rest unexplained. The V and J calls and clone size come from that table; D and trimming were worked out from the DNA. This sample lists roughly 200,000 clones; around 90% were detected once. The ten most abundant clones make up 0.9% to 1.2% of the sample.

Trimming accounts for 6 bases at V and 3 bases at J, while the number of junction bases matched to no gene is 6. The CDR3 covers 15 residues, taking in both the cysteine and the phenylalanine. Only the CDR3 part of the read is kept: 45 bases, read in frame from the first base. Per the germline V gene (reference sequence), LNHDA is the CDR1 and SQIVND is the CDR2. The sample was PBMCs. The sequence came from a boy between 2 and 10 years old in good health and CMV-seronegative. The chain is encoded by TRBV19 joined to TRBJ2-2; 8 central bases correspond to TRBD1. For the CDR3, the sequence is CASRWDRRYTGELFF. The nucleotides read TGTGCCAGTAGATGGGACAGGAGGTACACCGGGGAGCTGTTTTTT.